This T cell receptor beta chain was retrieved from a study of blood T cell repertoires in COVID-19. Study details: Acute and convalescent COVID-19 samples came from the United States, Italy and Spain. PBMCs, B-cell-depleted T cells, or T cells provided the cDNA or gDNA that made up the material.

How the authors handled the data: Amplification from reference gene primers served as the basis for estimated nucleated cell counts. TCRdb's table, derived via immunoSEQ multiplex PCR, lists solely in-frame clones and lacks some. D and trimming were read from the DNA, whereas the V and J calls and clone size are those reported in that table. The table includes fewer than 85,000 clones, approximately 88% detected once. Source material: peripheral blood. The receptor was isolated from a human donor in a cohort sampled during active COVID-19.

CDR3 nucleotide sequence: TGTGCCAGCAGCGTTGAGGGGGCAAGCGGAAACACCATATATTTT. Translating it yields CASSVEGASGNTIYF. The rearrangement uses TRBV9 and TRBJ1-3; 7 nucleotides agree with TRBD1. V lost 2 bases to trimming and J lost 4 bases; unmatched junction nucleotides: 6. This CDR3 is built from 15 residues. The germline V gene encodes CDR1 SGDLS and CDR2 YYNGEE.